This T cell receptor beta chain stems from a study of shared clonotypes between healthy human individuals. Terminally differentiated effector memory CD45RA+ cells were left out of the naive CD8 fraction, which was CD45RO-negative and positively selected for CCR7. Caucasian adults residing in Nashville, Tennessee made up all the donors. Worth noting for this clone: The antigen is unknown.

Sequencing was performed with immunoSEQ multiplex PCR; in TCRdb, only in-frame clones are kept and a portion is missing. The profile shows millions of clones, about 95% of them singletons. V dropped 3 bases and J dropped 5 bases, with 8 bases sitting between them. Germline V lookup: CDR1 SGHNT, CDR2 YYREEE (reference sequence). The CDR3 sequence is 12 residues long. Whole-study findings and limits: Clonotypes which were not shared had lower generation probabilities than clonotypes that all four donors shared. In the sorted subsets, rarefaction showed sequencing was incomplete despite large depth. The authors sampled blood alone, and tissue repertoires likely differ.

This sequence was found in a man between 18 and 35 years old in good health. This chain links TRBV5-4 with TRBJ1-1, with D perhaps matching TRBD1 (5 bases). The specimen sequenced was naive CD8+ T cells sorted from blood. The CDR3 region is CASSSRGTEAFF. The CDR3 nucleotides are TGTGCCAGCAGCTCTAGGGGAACTGAAGCTTTCTTT.